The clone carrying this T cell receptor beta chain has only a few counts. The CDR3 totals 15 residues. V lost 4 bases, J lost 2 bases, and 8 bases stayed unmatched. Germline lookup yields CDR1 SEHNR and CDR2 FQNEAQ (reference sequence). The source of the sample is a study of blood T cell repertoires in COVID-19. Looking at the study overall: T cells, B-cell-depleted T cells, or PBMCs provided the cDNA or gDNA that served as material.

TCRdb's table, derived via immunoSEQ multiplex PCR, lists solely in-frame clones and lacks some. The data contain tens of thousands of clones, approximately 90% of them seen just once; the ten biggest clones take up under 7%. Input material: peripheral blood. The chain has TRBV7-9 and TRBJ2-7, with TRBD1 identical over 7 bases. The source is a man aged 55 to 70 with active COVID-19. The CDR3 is CASSSRDRLTYEQYF. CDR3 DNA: TGTGCCAGCAGCTCCCGGGACAGACTAACCTACGAGCAGTACTTC.